This TCR beta chain was captured in a study of T cells in Graves' hyperthyroidism and ophthalmopathy. The wider study: Peripheral blood was obtained at initial diagnosis, preceding any treatment.

Germline V gene data show CDR1 as MNHNS and CDR2 as SASEGT. J lost 4 bases, V lost 2 bases, and 10 bases had no gene match. The CDR3 extends over 19 amino acids. The table lists this clonotype with many counts. Its antigen is not known. Researchers took RNA transcripts and amplified the TCR beta CDR3 regions from them. First-round RT-PCR with HTBI primers amplified the TCR CDR3 region. A single record per CDR3 protein comes from TCRdb applying MiXCR to the multiplex PCR reads. The table records around 530,000 distinct CDR3 sequences, more than 15% of them present only once. Diagnostic decisions used clinical symptoms, serum thyroxine and TRAb, thyroid ultrasound and orbital computed tomography. General study findings and limits: Blood held most thyroid clonotypes expanded above 0.001 frequency.

The chain has TRBV6-1 and TRBJ2-1, with 14 bases matching TRBD2. The sequenced material came from blood. The clonotype originates from a woman between 18 and 30 years old with Graves' ophthalmopathy. CDR3: CASSETGLAGALLYNEQFF. Written as DNA, the CDR3 is TGTGCCAGCAGTGAAACGGGACTAGCGGGGGCCCTACTTTACAATGAGCAGTTCTTC.